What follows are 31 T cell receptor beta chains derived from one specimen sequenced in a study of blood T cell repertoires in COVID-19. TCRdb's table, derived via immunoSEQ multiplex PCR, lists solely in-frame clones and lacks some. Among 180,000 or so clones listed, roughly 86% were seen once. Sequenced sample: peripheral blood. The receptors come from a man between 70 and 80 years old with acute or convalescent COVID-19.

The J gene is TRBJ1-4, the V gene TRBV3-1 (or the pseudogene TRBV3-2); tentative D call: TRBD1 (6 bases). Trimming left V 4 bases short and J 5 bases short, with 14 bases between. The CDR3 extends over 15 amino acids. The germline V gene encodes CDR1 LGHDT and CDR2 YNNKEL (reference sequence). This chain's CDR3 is CASSLPGTRNEKLFF. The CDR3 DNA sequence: TGTGCCAGCAGCCTACCGGGGACAAGAAATGAAAAACTGTTTTTT.

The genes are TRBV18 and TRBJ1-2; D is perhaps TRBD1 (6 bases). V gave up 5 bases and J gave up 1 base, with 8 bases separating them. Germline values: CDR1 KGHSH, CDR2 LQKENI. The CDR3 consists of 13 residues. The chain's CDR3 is CASSRTDNYGYTF. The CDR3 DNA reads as TGTGCCAGCTCAAGGACAGATAACTATGGCTACACCTTC. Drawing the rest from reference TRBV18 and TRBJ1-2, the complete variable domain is NAGVMQNPRHLVRRRGQEARLRCSPMKGHSHVYWYRQLPEEGLKFMVYLQKENIIDESGMPKERFSAEFPKEGPSILRIQQVVRGDSAAYFCASSRTDNYGYTFGSGTRLTVV.

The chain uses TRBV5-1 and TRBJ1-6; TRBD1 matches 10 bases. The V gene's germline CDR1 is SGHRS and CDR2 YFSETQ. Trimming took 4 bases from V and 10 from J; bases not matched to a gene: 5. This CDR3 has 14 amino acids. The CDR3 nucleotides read TGCGCCAGCAGCCCGGACAGGGGGGACTCACCCCTCCACTTT. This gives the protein CASSPDRGDSPLHF. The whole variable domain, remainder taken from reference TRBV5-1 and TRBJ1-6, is KAGVTQTPRYLIKTRGQQVTLSCSPISGHRSVSWYQQTPGQGLQFLFEYFSETQRNKGNFPGRFSGRQFSNSRSEMNVSTLELGDSALYLCASSPDRGDSPLHFGNGTRLTVT.

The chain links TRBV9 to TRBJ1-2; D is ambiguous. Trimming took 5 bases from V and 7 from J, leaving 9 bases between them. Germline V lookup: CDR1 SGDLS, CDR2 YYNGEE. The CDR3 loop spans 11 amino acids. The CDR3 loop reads CASSLNGGYTF. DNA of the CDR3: TGTGCCAGCAGTTTAAACGGTGGCTACACCTTC.

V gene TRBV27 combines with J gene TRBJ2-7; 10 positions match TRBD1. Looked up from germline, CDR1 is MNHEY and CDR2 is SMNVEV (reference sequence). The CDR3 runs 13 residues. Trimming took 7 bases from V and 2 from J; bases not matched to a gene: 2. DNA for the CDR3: TGTGCCAGCACCGGACAGGGGGCCTACGAGCAGTACTTC. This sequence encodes CASTGQGAYEQYF.

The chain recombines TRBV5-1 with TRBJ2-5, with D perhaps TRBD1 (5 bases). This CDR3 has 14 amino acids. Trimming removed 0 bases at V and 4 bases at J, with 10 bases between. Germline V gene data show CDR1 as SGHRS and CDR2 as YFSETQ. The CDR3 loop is CASSLESGRETQYF. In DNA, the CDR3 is TGCGCCAGCAGCTTGGAGTCAGGGCGAGAGACCCAGTACTTC.

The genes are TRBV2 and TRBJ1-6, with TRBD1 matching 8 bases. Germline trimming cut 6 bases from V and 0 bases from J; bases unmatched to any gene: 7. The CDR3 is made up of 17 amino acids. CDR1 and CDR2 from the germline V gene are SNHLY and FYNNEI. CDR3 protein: CASRRTGKVSYNSPLHF. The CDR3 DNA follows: TGTGCCAGCAGGCGGACAGGGAAGGTCTCCTATAATTCACCCCTCCACTTT.

The CDR3 region has the DNA TGTGCCAGCAGTTTCCGACAGATGTTCACAGATACGCAGTATTTT. Its translation: CASSFRQMFTDTQYF. V usage is TRBV6-2 or TRBV6-3 and J usage is TRBJ2-3; possibly TRBD1 for D (5 bases). The CDR3 totals 15 residues. The ends were cut back, 4 bases at V and 2 bases at J, with 13 bases in the middle. Germline V gene lookup returns CDR1 MNHEY and CDR2 SVGEGT.

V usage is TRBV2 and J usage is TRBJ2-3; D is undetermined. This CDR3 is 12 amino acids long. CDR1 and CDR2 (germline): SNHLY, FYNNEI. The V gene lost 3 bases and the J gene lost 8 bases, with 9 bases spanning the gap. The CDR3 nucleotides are TGTGCCAGCAGTGACTCCGCAGGTACGCAGTATTTT. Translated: CASSDSAGTQYF.

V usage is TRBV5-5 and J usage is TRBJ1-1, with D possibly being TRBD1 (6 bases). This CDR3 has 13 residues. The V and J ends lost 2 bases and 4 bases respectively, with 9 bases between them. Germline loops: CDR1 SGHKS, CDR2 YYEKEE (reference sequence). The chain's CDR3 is CASSFVGGTEAFF. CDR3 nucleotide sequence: TGTGCCAGCAGCTTTGTAGGGGGCACTGAAGCTTTCTTT. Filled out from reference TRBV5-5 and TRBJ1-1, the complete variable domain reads DAGVTQSPTHLIKTRGQQVTLRCSPISGHKSVSWYQQVLGQGPQFIFQYYEKEERGRGNFPDRFSARQFPNYSSELNVNALLLGDSALYLCASSFVGGTEAFFGQGTRLTVV.

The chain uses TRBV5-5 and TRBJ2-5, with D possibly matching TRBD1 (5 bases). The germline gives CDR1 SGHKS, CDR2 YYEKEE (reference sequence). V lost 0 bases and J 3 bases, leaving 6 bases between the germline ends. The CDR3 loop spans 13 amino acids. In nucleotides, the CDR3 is TGTGCCAGCAGCTTGGCCAGGGAAGAGACCCAGTACTTC. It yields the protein CASSLAREETQYF.

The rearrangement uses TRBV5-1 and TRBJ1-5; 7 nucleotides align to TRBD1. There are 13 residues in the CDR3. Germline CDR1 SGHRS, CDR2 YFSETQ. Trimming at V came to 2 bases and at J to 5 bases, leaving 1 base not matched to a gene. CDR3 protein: CASSFGTDQPQHF. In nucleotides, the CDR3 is TGCGCCAGCAGCTTCGGGACAGATCAGCCCCAGCATTTT.

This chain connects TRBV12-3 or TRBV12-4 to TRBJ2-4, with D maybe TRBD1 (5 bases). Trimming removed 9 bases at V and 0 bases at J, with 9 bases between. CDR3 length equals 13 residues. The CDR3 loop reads CASAGLAKNIQYF. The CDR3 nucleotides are TGTGCCAGTGCAGGGCTAGCCAAAAACATTCAGTACTTC.

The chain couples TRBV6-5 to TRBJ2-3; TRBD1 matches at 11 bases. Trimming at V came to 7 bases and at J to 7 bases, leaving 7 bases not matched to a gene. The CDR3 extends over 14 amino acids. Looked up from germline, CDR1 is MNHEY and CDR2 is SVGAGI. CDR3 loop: CASTPGQGVHTQYF. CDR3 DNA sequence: TGTGCCAGCACTCCGGGACAGGGGGTGCATACGCAGTATTTT.

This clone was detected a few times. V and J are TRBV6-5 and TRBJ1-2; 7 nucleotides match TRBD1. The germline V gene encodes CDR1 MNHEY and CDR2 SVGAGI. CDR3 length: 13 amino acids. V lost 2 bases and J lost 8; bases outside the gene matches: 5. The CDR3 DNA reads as TGTGCCAGCAGTTACGGGGCAGGGGGAGGCTACACCTTC. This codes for CASSYGAGGGYTF.

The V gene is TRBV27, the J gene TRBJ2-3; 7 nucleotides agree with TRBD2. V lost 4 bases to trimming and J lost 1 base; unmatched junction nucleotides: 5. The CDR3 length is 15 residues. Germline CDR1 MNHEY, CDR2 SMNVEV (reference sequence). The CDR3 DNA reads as TGTGCCAGCAGTTCTGGACTAGTTCGCACAGATACGCAGTATTTT. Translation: CASSSGLVRTDTQYF.

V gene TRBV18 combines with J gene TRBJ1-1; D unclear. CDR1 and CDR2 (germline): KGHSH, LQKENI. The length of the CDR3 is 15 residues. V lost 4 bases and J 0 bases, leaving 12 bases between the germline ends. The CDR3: CASSQIGSMNTEAFF. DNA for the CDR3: TGTGCCAGCTCACAGATCGGGTCGATGAACACTGAAGCTTTCTTT. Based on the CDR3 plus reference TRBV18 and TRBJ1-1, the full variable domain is NAGVMQNPRHLVRRRGQEARLRCSPMKGHSHVYWYRQLPEEGLKFMVYLQKENIIDESGMPKERFSAEFPKEGPSILRIQQVVRGDSAAYFCASSQIGSMNTEAFFGQGTRLTVV.

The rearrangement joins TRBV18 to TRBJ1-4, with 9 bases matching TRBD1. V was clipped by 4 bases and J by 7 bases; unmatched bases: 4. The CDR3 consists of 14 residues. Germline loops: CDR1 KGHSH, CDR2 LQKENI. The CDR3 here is CASSLNRGREKLFF. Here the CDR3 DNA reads TGTGCCAGCTCACTGAACAGGGGGCGTGAAAAACTGTTTTTT.

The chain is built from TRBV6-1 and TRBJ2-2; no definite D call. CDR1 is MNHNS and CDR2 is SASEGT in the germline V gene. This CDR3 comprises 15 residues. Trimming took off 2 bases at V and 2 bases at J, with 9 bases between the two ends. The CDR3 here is CASSETQTNTGELFF. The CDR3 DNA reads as TGTGCCAGCAGTGAAACGCAGACAAACACCGGGGAGCTGTTTTTT.

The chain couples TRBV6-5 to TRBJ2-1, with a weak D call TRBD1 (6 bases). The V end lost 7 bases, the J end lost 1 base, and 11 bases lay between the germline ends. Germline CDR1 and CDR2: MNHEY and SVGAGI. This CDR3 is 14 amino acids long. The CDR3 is CASTWTVSYNEQFF. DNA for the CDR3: TGTGCCAGCACTTGGACAGTATCCTACAATGAGCAGTTCTTC.

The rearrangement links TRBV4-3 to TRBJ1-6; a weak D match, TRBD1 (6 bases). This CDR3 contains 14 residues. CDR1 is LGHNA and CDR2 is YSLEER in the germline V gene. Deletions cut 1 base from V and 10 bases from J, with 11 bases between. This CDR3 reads CASSQGDRFSPLHF. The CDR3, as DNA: TGCGCCAGCAGCCAAGGTGACAGGTTCTCACCCCTCCACTTT.

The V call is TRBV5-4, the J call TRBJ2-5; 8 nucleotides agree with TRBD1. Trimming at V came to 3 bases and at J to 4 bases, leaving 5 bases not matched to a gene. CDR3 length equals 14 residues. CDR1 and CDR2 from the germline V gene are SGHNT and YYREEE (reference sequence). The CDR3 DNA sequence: TGTGCCAGCAGCTCCAGGGGGCCCAGAGAGACCCAGTACTTC. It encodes CASSSRGPRETQYF.

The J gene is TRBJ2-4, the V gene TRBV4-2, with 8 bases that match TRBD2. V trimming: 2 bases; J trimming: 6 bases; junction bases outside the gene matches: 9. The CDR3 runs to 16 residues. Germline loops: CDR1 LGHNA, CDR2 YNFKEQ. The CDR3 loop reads CASSQSGGAGGNIQYF. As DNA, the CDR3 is TGTGCCAGCAGCCAAAGTGGGGGGGCGGGAGGAAACATTCAGTACTTC.

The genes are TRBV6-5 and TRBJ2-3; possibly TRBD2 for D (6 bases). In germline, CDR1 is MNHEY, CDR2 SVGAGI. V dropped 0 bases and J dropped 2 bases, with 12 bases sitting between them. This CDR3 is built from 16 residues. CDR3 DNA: TGTGCCAGCAGTTACTCAGAGGGACTCCACACAGATACGCAGTATTTT. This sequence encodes CASSYSEGLHTDTQYF.

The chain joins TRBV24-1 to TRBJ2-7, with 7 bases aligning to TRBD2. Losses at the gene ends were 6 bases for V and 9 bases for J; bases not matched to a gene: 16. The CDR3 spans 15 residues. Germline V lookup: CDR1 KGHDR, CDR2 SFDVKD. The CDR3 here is CATSKGAGILRPQYF. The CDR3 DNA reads TGTGCCACCAGTAAAGGAGCGGGAATACTACGACCGCAGTACTTC.

The CDR3 region is CAISESAASAIDEQFF. The CDR3 DNA reads as TGTGCCATCAGTGAGTCGGCGGCTAGCGCCATCGATGAGCAGTTCTTC. The chain employs TRBV10-3 and TRBJ2-1, with D maybe TRBD2 (6 bases). The CDR3 is 16 amino acids. V lost 0 bases, J lost 8 bases, and 17 bases lay in between. In germline, CDR1 is ENHRY, CDR2 SYGVKD.

This chain's CDR3 is CASSQVPPDPNYGYTF. CDR3 in DNA: TGCGCCAGCAGCCAAGTCCCCCCAGATCCGAATTATGGCTACACCTTC. The chain combines TRBV4-1 with TRBJ1-2; unclear D gene. Per the germline V gene, CDR1 is MGHRA and CDR2 is YSYEKL. Trimming pared 1 base from V and 5 bases from J, leaving 17 bases between. The CDR3 contains 16 residues.

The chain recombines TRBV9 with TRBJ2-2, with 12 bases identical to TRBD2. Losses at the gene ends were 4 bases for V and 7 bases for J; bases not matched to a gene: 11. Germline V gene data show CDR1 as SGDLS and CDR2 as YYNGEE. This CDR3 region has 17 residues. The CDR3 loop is CASSLTPSGGEDGELFF. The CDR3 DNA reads TGTGCCAGCAGCCTCACCCCTAGCGGGGGGGAGGACGGGGAGCTGTTTTTT.

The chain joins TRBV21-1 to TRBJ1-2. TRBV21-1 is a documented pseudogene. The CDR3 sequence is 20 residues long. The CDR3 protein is CASSKHLQKGGIHIAHGYTF. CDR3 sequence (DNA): TGTGCCAGCAGCAAACACCTACAAAAGGGGGGGATCCACATCGCCCATGGCTACACCTTC.

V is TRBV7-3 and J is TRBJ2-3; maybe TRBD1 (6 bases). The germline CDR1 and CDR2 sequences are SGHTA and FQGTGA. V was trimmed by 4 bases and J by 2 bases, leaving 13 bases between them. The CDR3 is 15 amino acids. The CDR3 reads CASSSTGSLTDTQYF. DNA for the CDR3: TGTGCCAGCAGCTCCACAGGGTCCCTCACAGATACGCAGTATTTT.

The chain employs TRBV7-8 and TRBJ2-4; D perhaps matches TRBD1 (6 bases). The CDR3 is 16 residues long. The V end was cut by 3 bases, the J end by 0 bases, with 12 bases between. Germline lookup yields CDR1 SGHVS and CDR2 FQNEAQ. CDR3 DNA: TGTGCCAGCAGCTTGAGGACAGTTCTAGCCAAAAACATTCAGTACTTC. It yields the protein CASSLRTVLAKNIQYF.